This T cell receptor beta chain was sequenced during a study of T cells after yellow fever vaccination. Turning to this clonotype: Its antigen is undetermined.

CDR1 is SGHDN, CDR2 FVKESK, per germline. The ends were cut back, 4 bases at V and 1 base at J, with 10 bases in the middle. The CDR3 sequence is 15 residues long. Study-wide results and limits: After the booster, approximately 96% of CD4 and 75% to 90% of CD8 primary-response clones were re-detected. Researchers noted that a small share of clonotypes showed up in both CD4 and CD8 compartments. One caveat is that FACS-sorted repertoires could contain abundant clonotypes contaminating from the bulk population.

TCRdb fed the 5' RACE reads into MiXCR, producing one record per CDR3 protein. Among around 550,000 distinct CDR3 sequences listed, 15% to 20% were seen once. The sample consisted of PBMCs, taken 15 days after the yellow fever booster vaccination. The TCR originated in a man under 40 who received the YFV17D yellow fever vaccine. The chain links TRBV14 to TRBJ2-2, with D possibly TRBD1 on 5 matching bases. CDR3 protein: CASSPQALNTGELFF. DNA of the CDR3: TGTGCCAGCAGCCCACAGGCGCTGAACACCGGGGAGCTGTTTTTT.